A selection of T cell receptor beta chains follows, all from one sample in a study of blood T cell repertoires in COVID-19. Clones were read by immunoSEQ multiplex PCR, and TCRdb kept only the in-frame ones, dropping some. Seen here are some 160,000 clones, around four fifths observed once, and the top ten hold roughly 8.8%. Sequencing was carried out using peripheral blood. All receptors come from a woman aged 80 or over with COVID-19, enrolled during active disease. CDR3s include the opening cysteine and the closing phenylalanine or tryptophan. Each record gives: D gene, clone size, CDR3 length, J gene, V gene, CDR3 protein, CDR3 DNA. The D gene is left open where the match is weak. A clone size is listed for some rows: how often the clone was seen (once, few, many), or a class if it is expanded.

D: TRBD2
size: NA
length: 17
J: TRBJ2-1
V: TRBV7-8
CDR3: CASSPRETSGGINEQFF
DNA: TGTGCCAGCAGTCCTAGGGAAACTAGCGGGGGCATCAATGAGCAGTTCTTC

D: NA
size: once
length: 16
J: TRBJ1-4
V: TRBV7-2
CDR3: CASSLASGQRNEKLFF
DNA: TGTGCCAGCAGCTTAGCGTCCGGCCAGAGGAATGAAAAACTGTTTTTT

D: TRBD1
size: NA
length: 14
J: TRBJ2-4
V: TRBV28
CDR3: CASSLPGQGNIQYF
DNA: TGTGCCAGCAGTCTTCCTGGACAGGGAAACATTCAGTACTTC

D: NA
size: NA
length: 13
J: TRBJ1-5
V: TRBV6-5
CDR3: CASTRQPYQPQHF
DNA: TGTGCCAGCACACGACAGCCTTACCAGCCCCAGCATTTT

D: TRBD1
size: NA
length: 17
J: TRBJ1-3
V: TRBV4-1
CDR3: CASSYTGTASSGNTIYF
DNA: TGCGCCAGCAGCTACACCGGGACAGCATCATCTGGAAACACCATATATTTT

D: NA
size: NA
length: 15
J: TRBJ1-3
V: TRBV2
CDR3: CASSPHPVPGNTIYF
DNA: TGTGCCAGCAGCCCTCACCCAGTCCCTGGAAACACCATATATTTT

D: NA
size: few
length: 12
J: TRBJ1-3
V: TRBV5-5
CDR3: CASSYLSGTIYF
DNA: TGTGCCAGCAGCTACCTCTCGGGCACCATATATTTT

D: TRBD1
size: NA
length: 12
J: TRBJ2-7
V: TRBV28
CDR3: CASSPGGWEQYF
DNA: TGTGCCAGCAGCCCAGGGGGTTGGGAGCAGTACTTC

D: TRBD2
size: NA
length: 16
J: TRBJ2-3
V: TRBV3-1/TRBV3-2
CDR3: CASSQDLGTSGGVQYF
DNA: TGTGCCAGCAGCCAAGATCTGGGGACTAGCGGGGGGGTGCAGTATTTT

D: NA
size: NA
length: 14
J: TRBJ2-1
V: TRBV7-8
CDR3: CASSSDRWSTEQFF
DNA: TGTGCCAGCAGCTCCGACCGCTGGAGCACTGAGCAGTTCTTC

D: NA
size: NA
length: 14
J: TRBJ2-3
V: TRBV5-4
CDR3: CASSLVRGTDTQYF
DNA: TGTGCCAGCAGCTTGGTCCGGGGTACAGATACGCAGTATTTT

D: TRBD1
size: once
length: 15
J: TRBJ1-3
V: TRBV10-3
CDR3: CAISGTGFSGNTIYF
DNA: TGTGCCATCAGTGGGACAGGCTTCTCTGGAAACACCATATATTTT

D: TRBD1
size: NA
length: 14
J: TRBJ1-5
V: TRBV5-1
CDR3: CASSWGQGGQPQHF
DNA: TGCGCCAGCAGCTGGGGACAGGGTGGTCAGCCCCAGCATTTT

D: TRBD1
size: NA
length: 13
J: TRBJ1-2
V: TRBV19
CDR3: CASRDRGGYGYTF
DNA: TGTGCCAGTAGGGACAGGGGTGGCTATGGCTACACCTTC

D: TRBD2
size: NA
length: 16
J: TRBJ2-3
V: TRBV7-2
CDR3: CASSLMAGGGSDTQYF
DNA: TGTGCCAGCAGCTTAATGGCGGGAGGGGGTTCAGATACGCAGTATTTT

D: TRBD1
size: NA
length: 15
J: TRBJ1-2
V: TRBV5-1
CDR3: CASSLGTGVGYGYTF
DNA: TGCGCCAGCAGTTTGGGGACAGGGGTGGGCTATGGCTACACCTTC

D: NA
size: NA
length: 17
J: TRBJ1-6
V: TRBV11-2
CDR3: CASSPLRRSSYNSPLHF
DNA: TGTGCCAGCAGCCCCTTACGCCGGAGCTCCTATAATTCACCCCTCCACTTT

D: TRBD1
size: once
length: 16
J: TRBJ1-2
V: TRBV6-6
CDR3: CAVLGTGGVGGYGYTF
DNA: TGTGCCGTCTTGGGGACAGGGGGAGTCGGGGGCTATGGCTACACCTTC

D: NA
size: NA
length: 11
J: TRBJ1-2
V: TRBV19
CDR3: CASSRGAGYTF
DNA: TGTGCCAGTAGTCGCGGCGCTGGCTACACCTTC

D: NA
size: NA
length: 15
J: TRBJ2-2
V: TRBV2
CDR3: CASSSQGVDTGELFF
DNA: TGTGCCAGCAGTTCACAGGGTGTCGACACCGGGGAGCTGTTTTTT

D: TRBD2
size: NA
length: 16
J: TRBJ2-7
V: TRBV5-6
CDR3: CASSLGLAGLSYEQYF
DNA: TGTGCCAGCAGCTTGGGACTAGCGGGGCTCTCCTACGAGCAGTACTTC

D: TRBD2
size: NA
length: 14
J: TRBJ2-7
V: TRBV6-5
CDR3: CASRPGTSVYEQYF
DNA: TGTGCCAGCAGGCCCGGGACTAGCGTCTACGAGCAGTACTTC

D: NA
size: NA
length: 12
J: TRBJ1-1
V: TRBV2
CDR3: CASNRGNTEAFF
DNA: TGTGCCAGCAATAGGGGGAACACTGAAGCTTTCTTT

D: NA
size: NA
length: 13
J: TRBJ2-2
V: TRBV5-4
CDR3: CASSDQVAGELFF
DNA: TGTGCCAGCAGCGACCAGGTTGCCGGGGAGCTGTTTTTT

D: NA
size: NA
length: 16
J: TRBJ2-7
V: TRBV5-1
CDR3: CASSLTYSRTNYEQYF
DNA: TGCGCCAGCAGCCTGACCTACTCGCGGACAAACTACGAGCAGTACTTC

D: TRBD1
size: NA
length: 15
J: TRBJ1-4
V: TRBV24-1
CDR3: CATSDPGTGTGKLFF
DNA: TGTGCCACCAGCGATCCCGGGACAGGGACAGGAAAACTGTTTTTT

D: TRBD1
size: NA
length: 19
J: TRBJ1-3
V: TRBV7-9
CDR3: CASNRLVGTGGVVGNTIYF
DNA: TGTGCCAGCAATCGCCTGGTTGGGACAGGGGGAGTCGTTGGAAACACCATATATTTT

D: NA
size: NA
length: 12
J: TRBJ1-5
V: TRBV12-3/TRBV12-4
CDR3: CASSPLNQPQHF
DNA: TGTGCCAGCAGTCCCCTGAATCAGCCCCAGCATTTT

D: TRBD1
size: NA
length: 15
J: TRBJ2-7
V: TRBV3-1/TRBV3-2
CDR3: CASSPGEDRASRPYF
DNA: TGTGCCAGCAGCCCAGGTGAGGACAGGGCGTCCAGGCCGTACTTC

D: TRBD1
size: NA
length: 14
J: TRBJ1-1
V: TRBV3-1/TRBV3-2
CDR3: CASSLRDRTTEAFF
DNA: TGTGCCAGCAGCCTCCGGGACAGAACCACTGAAGCTTTCTTT

D: TRBD1
size: NA
length: 14
J: TRBJ1-1
V: TRBV3-1/TRBV3-2
CDR3: CASSPGQGLGEAFF
DNA: TGTGCCAGCAGCCCAGGACAGGGATTAGGTGAAGCTTTCTTT

D: TRBD2
size: NA
length: 15
J: TRBJ2-7
V: TRBV7-2
CDR3: CASSLGGGATYEQYF
DNA: TGTGCCAGCAGCTTAGGGGGAGGGGCCACCTACGAGCAGTACTTC

D: NA
size: few
length: 12
J: TRBJ2-7
V: TRBV6-5
CDR3: CASTPGTSRQYF
DNA: TGTGCCAGCACCCCCGGGACTTCTAGGCAGTACTTC

D: TRBD1
size: few
length: 19
J: TRBJ1-3
V: TRBV18
CDR3: CASSPPGQGASWAGNTIYF
DNA: TGTGCCAGCTCACCACCGGGACAGGGGGCGAGTTGGGCTGGAAACACCATATATTTT

D: TRBD1
size: NA
length: 15
J: TRBJ1-5
V: TRBV6-6
CDR3: CASSPGTGFNQPQHF
DNA: TGTGCCAGCAGCCCCGGGACAGGGTTCAATCAGCCCCAGCATTTT

D: NA
size: few
length: 15
J: TRBJ1-1
V: TRBV10-3
CDR3: CAISDLQGLYTEAFF
DNA: TGTGCCATCAGTGACCTTCAGGGTTTGTACACTGAAGCTTTCTTT

D: NA
size: many
length: 15
J: TRBJ1-2
V: TRBV10-3
CDR3: CAISGAPGQNYGYTF
DNA: TGTGCCATCAGTGGGGCTCCAGGGCAGAACTATGGCTACACCTTC

D: TRBD1
size: NA
length: 14
J: TRBJ1-1
V: TRBV2
CDR3: CASSPNSRGGEAFF
DNA: TGTGCCAGCAGCCCTAATAGCCGAGGGGGCGAAGCTTTCTTT

D: TRBD1
size: NA
length: 14
J: TRBJ1-1
V: TRBV7-9
CDR3: CASSHTGENTEAFF
DNA: TGTGCCAGCAGCCACACAGGGGAGAACACTGAAGCTTTCTTT

D: NA
size: NA
length: 15
J: TRBJ1-2
V: TRBV4-1
CDR3: CASSQVRPYNYGYTF
DNA: TGCGCCAGCAGCCAAGTCAGGCCTTACAACTATGGCTACACCTTC

D: NA
size: NA
length: 12
J: TRBJ1-6
V: TRBV27
CDR3: CASRLQGAPLHF
DNA: TGTGCCAGCAGACTACAGGGTGCACCCCTCCACTTT

D: TRBD1
size: NA
length: 16
J: TRBJ1-5
V: TRBV28
CDR3: CASSTSGTGFNQPQHF
DNA: TGTGCCAGCAGTACTTCCGGGACAGGATTCAATCAGCCCCAGCATTTT

D: NA
size: NA
length: 13
J: TRBJ1-5
V: TRBV5-1
CDR3: CASSESPEVPQHF
DNA: TGCGCCAGCAGCGAGTCCCCCGAGGTGCCCCAGCATTTT

D: TRBD1
size: once
length: 13
J: TRBJ1-5
V: TRBV7-9
CDR3: CASAGGAGQPQHF
DNA: TGTGCCAGTGCAGGGGGCGCCGGCCAGCCCCAGCATTTT

D: NA
size: NA
length: 12
J: TRBJ1-5
V: TRBV5-1
CDR3: CASSLGGGPQHF
DNA: TGCGCCAGCAGCTTGGGGGGGGGTCCCCAGCATTTT

D: NA
size: NA
length: 22
J: TRBJ2-1
V: TRBV6-4
CDR3: CASSDSTVLKPPLAGFYNEQFF
DNA: TGTGCCAGCAGTGACTCCACAGTCCTTAAACCCCCGCTAGCCGGGTTTTACAATGAGCAGTTCTTC

D: NA
size: NA
length: 14
J: TRBJ1-5
V: TRBV19
CDR3: CASSTFPGSQPQHF
DNA: TGTGCCAGTAGTACTTTCCCGGGGTCGCAGCCCCAGCATTTT

D: TRBD1
size: NA
length: 13
J: TRBJ1-5
V: TRBV28
CDR3: CASTRQGAQPQHF
DNA: TGTGCCAGCACGCGACAGGGAGCTCAGCCCCAGCATTTT

D: TRBD2
size: NA
length: 12
J: TRBJ2-7
V: TRBV28
CDR3: CASKAGGHEQYF
DNA: TGTGCCAGCAAGGCGGGAGGTCATGAGCAGTACTTC

D: TRBD1
size: once
length: 17
J: TRBJ1-2
V: TRBV4-1
CDR3: CASSQDHASRGRWGYTF
DNA: TGCGCCAGCAGCCAAGATCACGCTAGCAGGGGGAGGTGGGGCTACACCTTC

D: TRBD2
size: NA
length: 18
J: TRBJ2-1
V: TRBV7-3
CDR3: CASSLGTSGRKVSREQFF
DNA: TGTGCCAGCAGCCTCGGGACTAGCGGGAGGAAGGTTAGTAGAGAGCAGTTCTTC

D: TRBD1
size: NA
length: 17
J: TRBJ1-5
V: TRBV18
CDR3: CASSPGTAGNSNQPQHF
DNA: TGTGCCAGCTCACCGGGGACAGCCGGAAACTCTAATCAGCCCCAGCATTTT

D: TRBD1
size: NA
length: 14
J: TRBJ2-7
V: TRBV3-1/TRBV3-2
CDR3: CASSPGTGGYEQYF
DNA: TGTGCCAGCAGCCCAGGGACAGGGGGCTACGAGCAGTACTTC